One and the same sample provided the 21 T cell receptor beta chains below, sequenced in a study of cytomegalovirus exposure and HLA in healthy donors. PCR was performed using 60 Vbeta and 13 Jbeta primers. Profiling relied on immunoSEQ multiplex PCR, and the TCRdb table lists in-frame clones only, not all of them. The sample gives about 200,000 clones, more than 70% of which show up once; approximately 1.7% is in the top ten. Source material: PBMCs. These TCRs come from a man between 40 and 49 years old in good health and CMV-seropositive.

This clone has a single count. The rearrangement joins TRBV7-3 to TRBJ2-5; D possibly corresponds to TRBD1 (7 bases). The germline CDR1 and CDR2 sequences are SGHTA and FQGTGA. V dropped 2 bases and J dropped 4 bases, with 11 bases sitting between them. The CDR3 totals 14 residues. The CDR3 loop reads CASSLGGGPETQYF. The DNA for the CDR3 is TGTGCCAGCAGCTTAGGAGGGGGCCCAGAGACCCAGTACTTC.

The chain recombines TRBV5-6 with TRBJ1-2, with no clear D. The V gene's germline CDR1 is SGHDT and CDR2 YYEEEE. CDR3 length equals 11 residues. Trimming cost V 5 bases and J 8 bases, with 10 bases left between them. CDR3 region: CASSSQNGYTF. CDR3 DNA: TGTGCCAGCAGTTCGCAGAACGGCTACACCTTC.

This chain links TRBV5-5 with TRBJ2-7; TRBD2 might be the D (6 bases). Germline V gene lookup returns CDR1 SGHKS and CDR2 YYEKEE (reference sequence). Trimming shortened V by 3 bases and J by 7 bases, and 23 bases separated the two germline ends. The CDR3 is 16 residues long. The CDR3 spells CASSSTPSRDLGEQYF. Here the CDR3 DNA reads TGTGCCAGCAGCTCCACCCCTTCCCGGGACTTGGGGGAGCAGTACTTC.

This clone was recorded once. This chain uses TRBV28 with TRBJ2-3; 11 bases are shared with TRBD2. Germline loops: CDR1 MDHEN, CDR2 SYDVKM. This CDR3 is built from 14 residues. J was trimmed by 4 bases and V by 6 bases; bases with no gene match: 3. Here the CDR3 reads CASSLTSGADTQYF. Written as DNA, the CDR3 is TGTGCCAGCAGCCTGACTAGCGGGGCAGATACGCAGTATTTT.

The chain carries TRBV15 and TRBJ2-3; TRBD2 matches at 7 bases. The V and J ends lost 3 bases and 0 bases, in that order; junction bases with no gene match: 6. The length of the CDR3 is 16 residues. Germline CDR1 reads LNHNV; CDR2 reads YYDKDF (reference sequence). The CDR3 sequence: CATSRGGAGSTDTQYF. The CDR3 nucleotides read TGTGCCACCAGCAGGGGAGGGGCGGGGAGCACAGATACGCAGTATTTT. Together with reference TRBV15 and TRBJ2-3, the CDR3 gives the full variable domain: DAMVIQNPRYQVTQFGKPVTLSCSQTLNHNVMYWYQQKSSQAPKLLFHYYDKDFNNEADTPDNFQSRRPNTSFCFLDIRSPGLGDTAMYLCATSRGGAGSTDTQYFGPGTRLTVL.

The chain carries TRBV2 and TRBJ1-2; TRBD1 might be the D (6 bases). The CDR3 runs 14 residues. Germline assignment: CDR1 SNHLY and CDR2 FYNNEI. V lost 6 bases and J 4 bases, leaving 15 bases between the germline ends. The CDR3 DNA follows: TGTGCCAGCAGAACGGACAGTCTGATCTATGGCTACACCTTC. It yields the protein CASRTDSLIYGYTF.

This clone was recorded a few times. The rearrangement uses TRBV5-8 and TRBJ2-1, with TRBD2 matching over 13 bases. V shed 4 bases, J shed 9 bases, and the junction held 10 bases outside the gene matches. CDR3 length: 16 amino acids. Per the germline V gene, CDR1 is SGHTS and CDR2 is YDEGEE. Here the CDR3 DNA reads TGTGCCAGCAGCCGGGGACTAGCGGGACCATTTAGTGAGCAGTTCTTC. This sequence encodes CASSRGLAGPFSEQFF. Combining the CDR3 with reference TRBV5-8 and TRBJ2-1 gives the whole variable domain EAGVTQSPTHLIKTRGQQATLRCSPISGHTSVYWYQQALGLGLQFLLWYDEGEERNRGNFPPRFSGRQFPNYSSELNVNALELEDSALYLCASSRGLAGPFSEQFFGPGTRLTVL.

This clone turned up a few times. This chain uses TRBV5-1 with TRBJ2-7, with 10 bases matching TRBD1. This CDR3 has 15 amino acids. The trim removed 1 base at V and 5 bases at J, leaving 6 bases unmatched. CDR1 and CDR2 from the germline V gene are SGHRS and YFSETQ. The CDR3 spells CASSLSGTGVHEQYF. CDR3 DNA sequence: TGCGCCAGCAGCTTGTCCGGGACAGGGGTCCACGAGCAGTACTTC.

The chain has TRBV2 and TRBJ2-7; 8 nucleotides align to TRBD1. The CDR3 runs 15 residues. The germline gives CDR1 SNHLY, CDR2 FYNNEI. V lost 4 bases and J lost 0; bases outside the gene matches: 5. CDR3 in DNA: TGTGCCAGCAGTGTGGACAGGGCAAGCTCCTACGAGCAGTACTTC. It specifies CASSVDRASSYEQYF.

The chain recombines TRBV10-3 with TRBJ2-2; the match to TRBD2 covers 10 bases. Germline CDR1 ENHRY, CDR2 SYGVKD. The CDR3 loop spans 18 amino acids. The trim removed 0 bases at V and 5 bases at J, leaving 9 bases unmatched. The CDR3 DNA sequence: TGTGCCATCAGTGAGTCCGGACTAGCGGTAGCGTTGACCGGGGAGCTGTTTTTT. Translation gives CAISESGLAVALTGELFF.

The CDR3 here is CASSLLIIRGNYGYTF. CDR3 nucleotide sequence: TGTGCCAGCAGTTTACTCATTATACGGGGGAACTATGGCTACACCTTC. The V and J genes are TRBV28 and TRBJ1-2; D perhaps matches TRBD1 (5 bases). Trimming took 2 bases from V and 2 from J, leaving 15 bases between them. CDR1 MDHEN and CDR2 SYDVKM come from the germline V gene. The CDR3 runs 16 residues.

Regarding this clone: One junction end does not reproduce the germline sequence, and a read error may be involved. The chain uses TRBV7-9 and TRBJ1-2, with 7 bases lining up with TRBD1. The CDR3 is made up of 13 amino acids. Germline-derived CDR1 and CDR2 are SEHNR and FQNEAQ (reference sequence). For the CDR3, the DNA is TGTTCCAGCAGCTTAGGGGGCGGCGGTGGCTACACCTTC. Translated: CSSSLGGGGGYTF.

The chain carries TRBV5-4 and TRBJ2-7; weak D call: TRBD2 (6 bases). Germline V lookup: CDR1 SGHNT, CDR2 YYREEE (reference sequence). The ends were cut back, 1 base at V and 7 bases at J, with 18 bases in the middle. This CDR3 has 15 amino acids. CDR3 amino acids: CASSLIGPAEGEQYF. For the CDR3, the DNA is TGTGCCAGCAGCTTGATTGGGCCCGCGGAGGGGGAGCAGTACTTC.

This rearrangement joins TRBV18 to TRBJ1-2; a possible D gene is TRBD1 (5 bases). The CDR3 is 14 amino acids. The germline gives CDR1 KGHSH, CDR2 LQKENI. V was shortened by 3 bases and J by 8 bases, with 16 bases between the two germline ends. This chain's CDR3 is CASSPTGGGEGYTF. The CDR3 nucleotides are TGTGCCAGCTCACCGACCGGCGGGGGGGAAGGCTACACCTTC.

The chain recombines TRBV6-1 with TRBJ2-3, with 10 bases identical to TRBD2. The V gene end was trimmed by 9 bases and the J gene end by 10 bases; junction bases not matched to a gene: 13. The CDR3 contains 14 residues. Germline CDR1 MNHNS, CDR2 SASEGT. The CDR3 region has the DNA TGTGCCAGTTCGATCGGGACTAGCGAAACTCCGCAGTATTTT. Its protein product is CASSIGTSETPQYF.

The V gene is TRBV10-2, the J gene TRBJ1-3, with 8 bases identical to TRBD1. Per the germline V gene, CDR1 is WSHSY and CDR2 is SAAADI. After removal of 4 bases from V and 5 bases from J, the junction contained 7 bases not matched to a gene. There are 15 residues in the CDR3. The CDR3 is CASSVSGGSRNTIYF. The CDR3 DNA reads TGCGCCAGCAGTGTGTCAGGGGGCTCGAGAAACACCATATATTTT.

V usage is TRBV5-8 and J usage is TRBJ2-7; perhaps TRBD1 as D (7 bases). The CDR3 totals 14 residues. The V gene lost 4 bases and the J gene lost 2 bases, with 13 bases spanning the gap. Germline lookup yields CDR1 SGHTS and CDR2 YDEGEE. CDR3 sequence reads: CASSPQGGPYEQYF. In DNA form, the CDR3 reads TGTGCCAGCAGCCCCCAGGGGGGCCCCTACGAGCAGTACTTC.

The chain combines TRBV4-1 with TRBJ2-2; D remains unclear. This CDR3 has 14 residues. CDR1 is MGHRA and CDR2 is YSYEKL in the germline V gene. Between the trimmed V and J ends, which lost 2 bases and 5 bases, there was a span of 9 bases. CDR3 DNA sequence: TGCGCCAGCAGCCAAAGAGAGTGGACCGGGGAGCTGTTTTTT. Amino acid sequence: CASSQREWTGELFF.

The chain joins TRBV5-1 to TRBJ2-5; no definite D call. Germline CDR1 and CDR2: SGHRS and YFSETQ. The CDR3 covers 14 residues. The germline V and J ends were trimmed by 0 bases and 1 base, with 7 bases remaining between them. The CDR3 region has the DNA TGCGCCAGCAGCTTGGAGTCAGGCCAAGAGACCCAGTACTTC. It encodes CASSLESGQETQYF.

This chain joins TRBV27 and TRBJ2-1; 8 bases line up with TRBD2. The trim removed 5 bases at V and 8 bases at J, leaving 11 bases unmatched. Germline V lookup: CDR1 MNHEY, CDR2 SMNVEV (reference sequence). The length of the CDR3 is 15 residues. This CDR3 reads CASSVLAVGRDEQFF. The CDR3 DNA reads as TGTGCCAGCAGTGTACTAGCGGTAGGTCGGGATGAGCAGTTCTTC.

The chain is built from TRBV9 and TRBJ1-2, with D possibly being TRBD1 (6 bases). The CDR3 is 14 residues long. V was trimmed by 0 bases and J by 3 bases, leaving 9 bases between them. Germline-derived CDR1 and CDR2 are SGDLS and YYNGEE. CDR3 amino acids: CASSVVEGDYGYTF. As DNA, the CDR3 is TGTGCCAGCAGCGTAGTCGAGGGGGACTATGGCTACACCTTC.